The 24 T cell receptor beta chains below all came from one sample that was sequenced in a study of blood T cell repertoires in COVID-19. Here immunoSEQ multiplex PCR was the method, and the copy in TCRdb shows in-frame clones only, minus some. This table holds approximately 340,000 clones, roughly 90% found once. The sequenced sample consisted of peripheral blood. Every receptor here comes from a man younger than 40 with COVID-19, enrolled during active disease.

The J gene is TRBJ2-5, the V gene TRBV13; possible D gene TRBD2, 5 bases. With 0 bases removed from V and 0 bases from J, the gap between germline ends came to 8 bases. This CDR3 contains 15 residues. Germline lookup yields CDR1 PRHDT and CDR2 FYEKMQ (reference sequence). For the CDR3, the DNA is TGTGCCAGCAGCTTAGGCGGGATAAACCAAGAGACCCAGTACTTC. Translating it yields CASSLGGINQETQYF.

The chain employs TRBV7-9 and TRBJ1-1, with D possibly TRBD1 on 5 matching bases. Per germline, CDR1 SEHNR and CDR2 FQNEAQ (reference sequence). The CDR3 has 17 residues. V lost 3 bases and J lost 5, with 22 bases in between. The CDR3 DNA reads TGTGCCAGCAGCTTCCCCCTATCGTGGGGGGGTGATACTGAAGCTTTCTTT. Translating it yields CASSFPLSWGGDTEAFF.

The J gene is TRBJ2-2, the V gene TRBV7-9; TRBD1 agrees at 9 bases. Germline trimming cut 3 bases from V and 7 bases from J; bases unmatched to any gene: 15. CDR3 size: 18 residues. Germline CDR1 reads SEHNR; CDR2 reads FQNEAQ (reference sequence). CDR3 DNA sequence: TGTGCCAGCAGCTTCTCAAGAGGACAGGGGACCTTGAGCGGGGAGCTGTTTTTT. It specifies CASSFSRGQGTLSGELFF.

This clone occurred once. The chain couples TRBV2 to TRBJ1-1, with 8 bases aligning to TRBD1. V lost 8 bases, J lost 5 bases, and 7 bases stayed unmatched. Germline CDR1 reads SNHLY; CDR2 reads FYNNEI. The CDR3 is 13 amino acids. In DNA, the CDR3 is TGTGCCAGCGGGTGGACAGGGTGGACTGAAGCTTTCTTT. Its translation: CASGWTGWTEAFF.

This sequence joins TRBV30 and TRBJ2-7, with D uncertain. Germline V gives CDR1 GTSNPN, CDR2 SVGIG (reference sequence). This CDR3 spans 14 amino acids. V was clipped by 0 bases and J by 7 bases, with 16 bases between them. The CDR3 bases are TGTGCCTGGAGTGTACGCGGCTCCCTTGGGGAGCAGTACTTC. Translating gives CAWSVRGSLGEQYF.

This chain joins TRBV11-3 and TRBJ2-3; possibly TRBD2 for D (7 bases). This CDR3 has 16 residues. V dropped 1 base and J dropped 3 bases, with 14 bases sitting between them. Germline CDR1 is SGHNT and CDR2 is YENEEA. CDR3 DNA: TGTGCCAGCAGCTTAGGTTTAAGGGGGGGAACAGATACGCAGTATTTT. Amino acid sequence: CASSLGLRGGTDTQYF.

The chain combines TRBV7-8 with TRBJ1-2; D may be TRBD1 (6 bases). In germline, CDR1 is SGHVS, CDR2 FQNEAQ. The CDR3 consists of 14 residues. V gave up 2 bases and J gave up 8 bases, with 15 bases separating them. The CDR3 here is CASSLQQDSRGYTF. As DNA, the CDR3 is TGTGCCAGCAGCTTACAACAGGACAGTCGGGGCTACACCTTC.

The rearrangement links TRBV12-3 or TRBV12-4 to TRBJ1-1, with D maybe TRBD1 (5 bases). This CDR3 has 13 amino acids. Trimming pared 6 bases from V and 3 bases from J, leaving 11 bases between. In nucleotides, the CDR3 is TGTGCCAGCAGCGAACAAGGGGACACTGAAGCTTTCTTT. Protein: CASSEQGDTEAFF.

This clone was observed once. The V call is TRBV2, the J call TRBJ1-1; no reliable D call. CDR3 length: 13 amino acids. Germline CDR1 SNHLY, CDR2 FYNNEI. The V gene lost 10 bases and the J gene lost 5 bases, with 17 bases spanning the gap. DNA for the CDR3: TGTGCCACCCGGGGTGAGGTCGGAACTGAAGCTTTCTTT. Amino acids: CATRGEVGTEAFF.

The chain combines TRBV7-2 with TRBJ1-2; 7 nucleotides align to TRBD1. Per the germline V gene, CDR1 is SGHTA and CDR2 is FQGNSA. J was trimmed by 5 bases and V by 4 bases; bases with no gene match: 7. CDR3 length: 14 residues. CDR3 nucleotide sequence: TGTGCCAGCAGCTCGATACAGGGGAGGTATGGCTACACCTTC. Translating it yields CASSSIQGRYGYTF.

The chain recombines TRBV2 with TRBJ2-3; TRBD2 aligns across 8 bases. There are 16 residues in the CDR3. Germline CDR1 SNHLY, CDR2 FYNNEI. J gave up 1 base and V 9 bases, and 12 bases lay outside the gene matches. CDR3 nucleotide sequence: TGTGCCAGTATCAATATTCCGGGACTAGGCACAGATACGCAGTATTTT. Residues: CASINIPGLGTDTQYF.

This chain joins TRBV4-2 and TRBJ2-7, with 14 bases matching TRBD2. The trim removed 3 bases at V and 5 bases at J, leaving 12 bases unmatched. The CDR3 is 18 residues long. Germline lookup yields CDR1 LGHNA and CDR2 YNFKEQ. In DNA, the CDR3 is TGTGCCAGCAGCCACTCCTCGTCCGGGACTAGCGGGAGAAACGAGCAGTACTTC. Translating it yields CASSHSSSGTSGRNEQYF.

This sequence joins TRBV19 and TRBJ2-1, with TRBD2 identical over 12 bases. V dropped 5 bases and J dropped 9; count of bases not matched to a gene: 2. The CDR3 consists of 13 residues. Germline CDR1 LNHDA, CDR2 SQIVND (reference sequence). CDR3 DNA: TGTGCCAGTAGTGGGACTAGCGGGTTTGAGCAGTTCTTC. It codes for CASSGTSGFEQFF. Complete variable domain (other parts from reference TRBV19 and TRBJ2-1): DGGITQSPKYLFRKEGQNVTLSCEQNLNHDAMYWYRQDPGQGLRLIYYSQIVNDFQKGDIAEGYSVSREKKESFPLTVTSAQKNPTAFYLCASSGTSGFEQFFGPGTRLTVL.

This chain connects TRBV9 to TRBJ1-3; D not resolved. The CDR3 contains 12 residues. CDR1 SGDLS and CDR2 YYNGEE come from the germline V gene. The V end lost 3 bases, the J end lost 4 bases, and 5 bases lay between the germline ends. CDR3 bases: TGTGCCAGCAGCGACTCGGGAAACACCATATATTTT. Residues: CASSDSGNTIYF.

The V call is TRBV7-2, the J call TRBJ2-7; TRBD1 matches 12 bases. This CDR3 has 15 amino acids. Germline loops: CDR1 SGHTA, CDR2 FQGNSA. The V segment lost 3 bases and the J segment 7 bases; nucleotides outside the gene matches: 7. The CDR3 here is CASSFPGQGAGEQYF. CDR3 bases: TGTGCCAGCAGCTTTCCGGGACAGGGGGCGGGGGAGCAGTACTTC.

The rearrangement joins TRBV28 to TRBJ2-7, with D uncertain. The V and J ends lost 1 base and 0 bases respectively, with 7 bases between them. CDR1 and CDR2 from the germline V gene are MDHEN and SYDVKM. This CDR3 region has 14 residues. The CDR3 region has the DNA TGTGCCAGCAGTTTATTCAAGCGCTCCTACGAGCAGTACTTC. Its translation: CASSLFKRSYEQYF.

This chain links TRBV6-5 with TRBJ2-7; a possible D gene is TRBD1 (5 bases). The CDR3 has 14 residues. From germline, CDR1 is MNHEY and CDR2 SVGAGI. Trimming removed 6 bases from V and 2 bases from J, with 14 bases in between. The CDR3 loop reads CASSSSRAPYEQYF. CDR3 bases: TGTGCCAGCAGCTCAAGCAGGGCACCCTACGAGCAGTACTTC.

V gene TRBV7-7 combines with J gene TRBJ2-2; D not certain. The germline V and J ends were trimmed by 3 bases and 4 bases, with 6 bases remaining between them. Per the germline V gene, CDR1 is SSHAT and CDR2 is FNYEAQ (reference sequence). The CDR3 runs 13 residues. This CDR3 is CASSFRSTGELFF. CDR3 in DNA: TGTGCCAGCAGCTTTAGGAGCACCGGGGAGCTGTTTTTT.

The chain links TRBV28 to TRBJ2-3, with D maybe TRBD1 (7 bases). Trimming pared 3 bases from V and 5 bases from J, leaving 18 bases between. The CDR3 sequence is 16 residues long. Germline CDR1 and CDR2: MDHEN and SYDVKM. CDR3 sequence: CASSFQGGPGGDTQYF. The DNA of the CDR3 is TGTGCCAGCAGTTTTCAGGGGGGCCCCGGGGGAGATACGCAGTATTTT.

This clone came up once. The rearrangement joins TRBV9 to TRBJ2-3, with TRBD2 matching over 9 bases. The CDR3 runs to 15 residues. Germline CDR1 is SGDLS and CDR2 is YYNGEE. V trimming: 3 bases; J trimming: 4 bases; junction bases outside the gene matches: 6. CDR3 in amino acids: CASSADQREADTQYF. The CDR3 DNA is TGTGCCAGCAGCGCCGACCAGCGGGAGGCAGATACGCAGTATTTT.

With regard to this clone: At the DNA level, this CDR3 is encoded by other sequences in the same sample as well. The CDR3 loop reads CASSPGTGNTGELFF. In DNA form, the CDR3 reads TGTGCCAGCTCCCCTGGGACAGGGAACACCGGGGAGCTGTTTTTT. The gene calls are TRBV18 and TRBJ2-2, with TRBD1 matching over 8 bases. Germline CDR1 and CDR2: KGHSH and LQKENI. The CDR3 covers 15 residues. Trimming took 6 bases from V and 1 from J; bases not matched to a gene: 4.

V and J are TRBV29-1 and TRBJ2-7, with D possibly being TRBD1 (7 bases). The CDR3 length is 14 residues. The V and J ends lost 1 base and 0 bases respectively, with 10 bases between them. Per the germline V gene, CDR1 is SQVTM and CDR2 is ANQGSEA. In nucleotides, the CDR3 is TGCAGCGTTGAAGGGGGGGACAGCTCCTACGAGCAGTACTTC. Its translation is CSVEGGDSSYEQYF.

The rearrangement joins TRBV7-2 to TRBJ1-2; 9 nucleotides align to TRBD1. The CDR3 has 14 amino acids. Germline values: CDR1 SGHTA, CDR2 FQGNSA. With V trimmed by 3 bases and J by 5 bases, 4 bases remained unmatched. DNA of the CDR3: TGTGCCAGCAGCTTTACAGGGGGCCATTATGGCTACACCTTC. It encodes CASSFTGGHYGYTF.

This chain connects TRBV19 to TRBJ2-7; 8 bases are shared with TRBD1. Germline assignment: CDR1 LNHDA and CDR2 SQIVND (reference sequence). J gave up 6 bases and V 9 bases, and 13 bases lay outside the gene matches. The CDR3 has 14 amino acids. CDR3 DNA sequence: TGTGCCAGCCAGTCCGGGACAGGCAGGGGCGAGCAGTACTTC. It yields the protein CASQSGTGRGEQYF.